The 8 T cell receptor beta chains below were found in one sample sequenced in a study of CD8+CD57+ T cells in acquired aplastic anemia. Genomic DNA, serving as template, underwent TCR beta VDJ and CDR3 profiling. TCRdb itself ran the reads through MiXCR, one entry per CDR3 protein. The table includes approximately 180,000 distinct CDR3 sequences, roughly 50% detected once. Patients chosen for sequencing had CD8+CD57+ cells that had expanded, as shown by flow cytometry. Sequencing input: sorted CD4+, CD8+, or CD8+CD57+ T cells (not recorded which) from PBMCs. These receptors were taken from a human donor with aplastic anemia.

The chain couples TRBV6-1 to TRBJ1-1; D is perhaps TRBD1 (5 bases). The V gene lost 7 bases and the J gene lost 1 base, with 10 bases spanning the gap. This CDR3 comprises 13 residues. Germline assignment: CDR1 MNHNS and CDR2 SASEGT. CDR3 loop: CASTPDRNTEAFF. CDR3 nucleotide sequence: TGTGCCAGCACCCCAGACAGGAACACTGAAGCTTTCTTT.

This clonotype has at least ten counts. The chain uses TRBV5-1 and TRBJ1-1; no clear D gene. The V gene lost 3 bases and the J gene lost 4 bases, with 10 bases spanning the gap. The CDR3 length is 13 residues. Germline values: CDR1 SGHRS, CDR2 YFSETQ. CDR3 nucleotide sequence: TGCGCCAGCAGCTGGGAGGTGGGCACTGAAGCTTTCTTT. Translation: CASSWEVGTEAFF. The whole variable domain, filled in from reference TRBV5-1 and TRBJ1-1, reads KAGVTQTPRYLIKTRGQQVTLSCSPISGHRSVSWYQQTPGQGLQFLFEYFSETQRNKGNFPGRFSGRQFSNSRSEMNVSTLELGDSALYLCASSWEVGTEAFFGQGTRLTVV.

To note about this clonotype: A read error may explain this, as a much larger clone is one base away. The rearrangement links TRBV19 to TRBJ2-7; D perhaps matches TRBD1 (6 bases). Germline V gene sequence: CDR1 LNHDA, CDR2 SQIVND (reference sequence). The V end lost 9 bases, the J end lost 1 base, and 16 bases lay between the germline ends. The CDR3 has 14 amino acids. CDR3 sequence (DNA): TGTGCCAGCAGTTACGCACAGGGTTCCTACGAGCAGTACTTC. Translated: CASSYAQGSYEQYF.

The CDR3 reads CAFVGSFTDTQYF. In DNA form, the CDR3 reads TGTGCCTTCGTGGGGTCCTTCACAGATACGCAGTATTTT. The chain employs TRBV2 and TRBJ2-3; D not resolved. The length of the CDR3 is 13 residues. Germline V gives CDR1 SNHLY, CDR2 FYNNEI. Trimming left V 11 bases short and J 2 bases short, with 14 bases between. Complete variable domain (other parts from reference TRBV2 and TRBJ2-3): EPEVTQTPSHQVTQMGQEVILRCVPISNHLYFYWYRQILGQKVEFLVSFYNNEISEKSEIFDDQFSVERPDGSNFTLKIRSTKLEDSAMYFCAFVGSFTDTQYFGPGTRLTVL.

The chain uses TRBV25-1 and TRBJ2-1; 13 bases align to TRBD2. With 10 bases clipped from V and 6 bases from J, the junction kept 6 bases outside the gene matches. The CDR3 is 14 amino acids. CDR1 MGHDK and CDR2 SYGVNS come from the germline V gene. CDR3 residues: CATTGLAGVNEQFF. CDR3 DNA: TGTGCCACCACCGGACTAGCGGGAGTCAATGAGCAGTTCTTC.

This clonotype turned up a few times. The chain links TRBV6-1 to TRBJ1-2, with D possibly being TRBD1 (5 bases). V shed 0 bases and J shed 7 bases, with 21 bases lying between them. CDR3 length: 17 amino acids. Germline assignment: CDR1 MNHNS and CDR2 SASEGT. CDR3 sequence reads: CASSEAGVVYLLGGYTF. CDR3 bases: TGTGCCAGCAGTGAAGCGGGGGTTGTCTATCTTCTAGGTGGCTACACCTTC.

The genes are TRBV10-1 and TRBJ2-3; 13 bases match TRBD2. This CDR3 is built from 17 residues. Looked up from germline, CDR1 is WNHNN and CDR2 is SYGVQD (reference sequence). Trimming at V came to 1 base and at J to 4 bases, leaving 5 bases not matched to a gene. This CDR3 is CASSEFGLAGVPDTQYF. In nucleotides, the CDR3 is TGCGCCAGCAGTGAGTTCGGACTAGCGGGGGTCCCAGATACGCAGTATTTT.

The chain joins TRBV20-1 to TRBJ1-2; maybe TRBD1 (5 bases). Deletions cut 3 bases from V and 0 bases from J, with 11 bases between. The germline gives CDR1 DFQATT, CDR2 SNEGSKA (reference sequence). This CDR3 comprises 14 residues. The CDR3, as DNA: TGCAGTGCTAGGGCACTACAGGCTAACTATGGCTACACCTTC. It codes for CSARALQANYGYTF.